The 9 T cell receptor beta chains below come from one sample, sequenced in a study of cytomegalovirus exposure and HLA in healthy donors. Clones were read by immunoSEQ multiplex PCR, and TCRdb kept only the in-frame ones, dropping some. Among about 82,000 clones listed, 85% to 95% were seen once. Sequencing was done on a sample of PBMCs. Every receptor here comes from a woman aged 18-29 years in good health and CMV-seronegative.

CDR3 region: CASSLGRQGARETQYF. The CDR3 DNA sequence: TGTGCCAGCAGCTTAGGCCGACAGGGGGCGCGGGAGACCCAGTACTTC. The chain is built from TRBV13 and TRBJ2-5; 10 nucleotides align to TRBD1. The trim removed 0 bases at V and 5 bases at J, leaving 6 bases unmatched. Germline lookup yields CDR1 PRHDT and CDR2 FYEKMQ (reference sequence). The CDR3 loop spans 16 amino acids.

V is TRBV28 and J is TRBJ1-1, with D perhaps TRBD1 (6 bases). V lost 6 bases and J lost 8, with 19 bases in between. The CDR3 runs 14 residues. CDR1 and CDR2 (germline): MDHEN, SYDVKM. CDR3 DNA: TGTGCCAGCAGCCCTCATACGGACAGATTAGAAGCTTTCTTT. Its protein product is CASSPHTDRLEAFF.

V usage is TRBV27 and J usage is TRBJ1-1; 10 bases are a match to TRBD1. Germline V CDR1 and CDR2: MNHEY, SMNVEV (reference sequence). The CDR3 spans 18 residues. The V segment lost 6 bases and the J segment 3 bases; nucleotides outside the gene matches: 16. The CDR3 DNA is TGTGCCAGCAGGAACAAAACACGGACAGGGGGGAAGTACACTGAAGCTTTCTTT. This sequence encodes CASRNKTRTGGKYTEAFF.

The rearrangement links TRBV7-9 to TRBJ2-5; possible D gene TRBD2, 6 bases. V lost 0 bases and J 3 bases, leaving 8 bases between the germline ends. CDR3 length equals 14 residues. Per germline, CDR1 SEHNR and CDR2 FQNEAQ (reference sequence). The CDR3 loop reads CASSLAGLKETQYF. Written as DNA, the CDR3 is TGTGCCAGCAGCTTAGCGGGACTTAAAGAGACCCAGTACTTC.

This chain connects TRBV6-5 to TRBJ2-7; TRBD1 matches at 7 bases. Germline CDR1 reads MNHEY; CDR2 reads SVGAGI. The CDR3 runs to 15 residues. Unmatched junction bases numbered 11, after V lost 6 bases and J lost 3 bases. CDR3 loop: CASRTDRVKGYEQYF. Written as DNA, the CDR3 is TGTGCCAGCAGAACCGACAGGGTGAAGGGCTACGAGCAGTACTTC.

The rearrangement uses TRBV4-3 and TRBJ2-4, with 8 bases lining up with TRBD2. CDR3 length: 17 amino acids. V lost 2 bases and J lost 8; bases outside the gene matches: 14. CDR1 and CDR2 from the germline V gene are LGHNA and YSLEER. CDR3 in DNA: TGCGCCAGCAGCCAACTCGCAAGCGGGGGCCCTCAGGACATTCAGTACTTC. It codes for CASSQLASGGPQDIQYF.

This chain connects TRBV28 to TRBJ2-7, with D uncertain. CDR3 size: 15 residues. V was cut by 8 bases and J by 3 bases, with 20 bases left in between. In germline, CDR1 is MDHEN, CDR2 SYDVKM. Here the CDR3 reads CASPPPASDNYEQYF. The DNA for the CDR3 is TGTGCCAGCCCCCCCCCGGCTAGTGATAACTACGAGCAGTACTTC.

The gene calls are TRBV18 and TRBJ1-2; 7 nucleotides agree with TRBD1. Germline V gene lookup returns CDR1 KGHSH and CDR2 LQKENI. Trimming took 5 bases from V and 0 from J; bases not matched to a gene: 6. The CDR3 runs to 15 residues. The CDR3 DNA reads TGTGCCAGCTCATCCACAGGGGCTGCTAACTATGGCTACACCTTC. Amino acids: CASSSTGAANYGYTF. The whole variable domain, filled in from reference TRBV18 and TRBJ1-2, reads NAGVMQNPRHLVRRRGQEARLRCSPMKGHSHVYWYRQLPEEGLKFMVYLQKENIIDESGMPKERFSAEFPKEGPSILRIQQVVRGDSAAYFCASSSTGAANYGYTFGSGTRLTVV.

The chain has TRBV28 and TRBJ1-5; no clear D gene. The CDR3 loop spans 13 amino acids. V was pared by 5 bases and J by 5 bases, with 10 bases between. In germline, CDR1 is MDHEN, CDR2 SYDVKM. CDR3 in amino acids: CASSHGEHQPQHF. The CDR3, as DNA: TGTGCCAGCAGTCACGGGGAGCATCAGCCCCAGCATTTT.